The source of this T cell receptor beta chain is a study of shared clonotypes between healthy human individuals (dated by TCRdb to the early 2020s). Notes on the research overall: A couple of women and a few men aged 18 to 49 years were included in the cohort. Libraries were prepared and TCR repertoires were sequenced by different laboratories using diverse techniques, in order to increase sequencing depth and limit assay-specific biases. The study deeply sequenced blood TCR repertoires of about 5 healthy adults to estimate repertoire size and the extent of clonotype sharing between individuals. Each donor's leukapheresis produced roughly between roughly 0.9 and 8.9 billion PBMCs.

The paper's findings and limits, for the study overall: Based on pairwise subsampling, the degree of clonotype sharing among donors was expected to be affected by sequencing depth. Because the study included only a small number of donors, the genetic and exposure-history diversity represented was limited. Sampling was restricted to blood, and TCR repertoires in tissues likely differ from the TCR repertoires found in blood.

Donors were healthy HIV-negative adults with no recently reported acute infections or vaccinations. Every donor was a Caucasian adult living in Nashville, Tennessee, USA. For unsorted samples, tens of millions of PBMCs were counted, and genomic DNA was extracted using the QIAamp DNA Blood Mini kit. Blood was obtained by leukapheresis, after which PBMCs were separated by Ficoll-Histopaque density gradient centrifugation and cryopreserved in liquid nitrogen vapor phase. Sequences MNHEY (CDR1) and SVGAGI (CDR2) are obtained from the germline V gene. The CDR3 holds 16 amino acids from the cysteine to the phenylalanine. Only CDR3 DNA is held: 48 bases, read in frame from base 1. This clone has a count of ten or more. Its antigen is unknown. Per-base qualities were not stored, and no clone one base away is much larger. Using the deep immunoSEQ assay, multiplex PCR amplified TCR CDR3 regions from genomic DNA. Genomic DNA extracted from each cell subset was distributed evenly over all wells of several immunoSEQ 96-well plates, and each plate served as one replicate. For unsorted PBMC, approximately 300 ng of genomic DNA, equivalent to 30,000 to 35,000 T cell genomes, went into each replicate PCR. Ten immunoSEQ deep assay plates were used to sequence the unsorted PBMC genomic DNA. Purified libraries were quantified with a Qubit 3.0 fluorometer, sized on a Bioanalyzer 2100, and re-quantified with the KAPA Library Quantification kit. Each immunoSEQ 96-well plate was sequenced on its own single-read 150-cycle Illumina NextSeq 550 flow cell. From the authors' description of their analysis: Because the immunoSEQ output held only junctional sequences and lacked quality scores, the filtering could not match the filtering applied to full-length reads. Sequences were annotated with PyIR, a Python wrapper for IgBLAST v1.9, using IMGT germline references to assign V/J genes and CDR3. Any read was removed if the V/J assignment was weak (E-value above 1e-6), the CDR3 was missing, or the read contained stop codons, out-of-frame junctions, or ambiguous translated residues. V3J clonotypes were defined by identical inferred V gene, J gene, and CDR3 amino acid sequence. The percentage overlap between two repertoires was calculated by dividing the number of shared unique clonotypes by the size of the smaller repertoire. RTK rarefaction, the Chao1 estimator, and Recon v2.1 estimates of unobserved clonotypes were used to assess repertoire richness. This is the immuneACCESS table as TCRdb keeps it, with only in-frame sequences that have V and J called. A part of the clones is gone; compared with another copy, unresolved V genes explain less than half, and the rest is unexplained. That table gives V, J and clone size, and the DNA gave D and trimming. The sample table holds around 500,000 clones, of which about three quarters were seen once. Under 15% of the sample lies in the top ten.

The chain uses TRBV6-5 and TRBJ2-5; the central 7 bases match TRBD1. The DNA end lines up better with TRBJ2-7; the J call may be wrong. The receptor was derived from a woman aged 40-49 years in good health. Some clones in this sample may be carry-over from other donors' samples. Source material: PBMCs. The nucleotide sequence is TGTGCCAGCAGTTACGGGACCCCAGGGGGCTCCTACGAGCAGTACTTC. It translates to CASSYGTPGGSYEQYF.